This T cell receptor (beta chain) derives from a study of vaccination effects on CD4 cells after COVID-19. General observations from the study: Late post-vaccination samples showed marked contraction of infection- and vaccine-induced clones.

Measured with immunoSEQ multiplex PCR; TCRdb has only the in-frame clones, and not every one. The sample contains roughly 24,000 clones, under 85% of which appear only once. Before sequencing took place, the ViraFEST assay used viral peptide pools to expand antigen-specific CD4+ T cells. When ten to eleven days of culture had elapsed, CD4+ T cells were isolated. Everyone in the study got two shots of either the BNT162b2 or mRNA-1273 vaccine. The healthy vaccine recipients, who had no prior SARS-CoV-2 infection, showed negative nucleocapsid antibodies. Cultures of under 2.5 million PBMC per well contained 9 to 10 IU/ml IL-2 plus 10 ug/ml peptides. As regards this clone: As yet, its antigen is unknown.

V was trimmed by 3 bases and J by 7 bases, leaving 13 bases between them. There are 13 residues in the CDR3. Germline CDR1 reads SQVTM; CDR2 reads ANQGSEA. The sequences come from CD4+ T cells from PBMCs cultured with HCoV-NL63 spike peptides, collected after COVID-19 vaccination. This chain joins TRBV29-1 and TRBJ1-5; D is perhaps TRBD1 (6 bases). The sequence derives from a human donor who received a COVID-19 vaccine. CDR3 sequence (DNA): TGCAGCGTTGACGGGGGCATGGGGCAGCCCCAGCATTTT. The encoded protein is CSVDGGMGQPQHF.